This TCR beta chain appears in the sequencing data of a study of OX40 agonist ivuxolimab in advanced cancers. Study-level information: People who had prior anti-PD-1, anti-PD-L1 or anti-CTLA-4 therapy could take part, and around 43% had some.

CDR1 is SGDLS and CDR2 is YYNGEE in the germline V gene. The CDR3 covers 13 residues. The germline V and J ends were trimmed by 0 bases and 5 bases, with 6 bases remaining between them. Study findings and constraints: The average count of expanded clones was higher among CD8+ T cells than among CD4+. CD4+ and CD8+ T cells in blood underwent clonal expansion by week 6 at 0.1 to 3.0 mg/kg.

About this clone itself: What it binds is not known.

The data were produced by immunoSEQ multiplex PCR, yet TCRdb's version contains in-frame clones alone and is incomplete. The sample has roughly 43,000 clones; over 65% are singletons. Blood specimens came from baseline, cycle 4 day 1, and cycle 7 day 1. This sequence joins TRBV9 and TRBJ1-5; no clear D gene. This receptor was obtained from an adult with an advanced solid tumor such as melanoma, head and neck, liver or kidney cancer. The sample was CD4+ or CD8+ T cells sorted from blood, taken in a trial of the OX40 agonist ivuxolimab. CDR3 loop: CASSVESDQPQHF. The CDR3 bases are TGTGCCAGCAGCGTAGAGAGTGATCAGCCCCAGCATTTT.